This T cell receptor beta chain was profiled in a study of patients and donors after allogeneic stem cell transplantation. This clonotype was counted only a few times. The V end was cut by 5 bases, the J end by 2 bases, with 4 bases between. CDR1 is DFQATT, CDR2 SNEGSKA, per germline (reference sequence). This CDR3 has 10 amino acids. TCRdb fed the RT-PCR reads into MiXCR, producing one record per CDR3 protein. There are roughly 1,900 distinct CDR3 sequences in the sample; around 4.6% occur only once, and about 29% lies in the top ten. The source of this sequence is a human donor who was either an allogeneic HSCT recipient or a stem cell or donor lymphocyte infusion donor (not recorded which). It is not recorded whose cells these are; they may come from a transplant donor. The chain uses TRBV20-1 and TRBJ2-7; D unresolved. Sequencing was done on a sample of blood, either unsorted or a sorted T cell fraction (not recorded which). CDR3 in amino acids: CSAGPYEQYF. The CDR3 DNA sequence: TGCAGTGCTGGCCCCTACGAGCAGTACTTC.